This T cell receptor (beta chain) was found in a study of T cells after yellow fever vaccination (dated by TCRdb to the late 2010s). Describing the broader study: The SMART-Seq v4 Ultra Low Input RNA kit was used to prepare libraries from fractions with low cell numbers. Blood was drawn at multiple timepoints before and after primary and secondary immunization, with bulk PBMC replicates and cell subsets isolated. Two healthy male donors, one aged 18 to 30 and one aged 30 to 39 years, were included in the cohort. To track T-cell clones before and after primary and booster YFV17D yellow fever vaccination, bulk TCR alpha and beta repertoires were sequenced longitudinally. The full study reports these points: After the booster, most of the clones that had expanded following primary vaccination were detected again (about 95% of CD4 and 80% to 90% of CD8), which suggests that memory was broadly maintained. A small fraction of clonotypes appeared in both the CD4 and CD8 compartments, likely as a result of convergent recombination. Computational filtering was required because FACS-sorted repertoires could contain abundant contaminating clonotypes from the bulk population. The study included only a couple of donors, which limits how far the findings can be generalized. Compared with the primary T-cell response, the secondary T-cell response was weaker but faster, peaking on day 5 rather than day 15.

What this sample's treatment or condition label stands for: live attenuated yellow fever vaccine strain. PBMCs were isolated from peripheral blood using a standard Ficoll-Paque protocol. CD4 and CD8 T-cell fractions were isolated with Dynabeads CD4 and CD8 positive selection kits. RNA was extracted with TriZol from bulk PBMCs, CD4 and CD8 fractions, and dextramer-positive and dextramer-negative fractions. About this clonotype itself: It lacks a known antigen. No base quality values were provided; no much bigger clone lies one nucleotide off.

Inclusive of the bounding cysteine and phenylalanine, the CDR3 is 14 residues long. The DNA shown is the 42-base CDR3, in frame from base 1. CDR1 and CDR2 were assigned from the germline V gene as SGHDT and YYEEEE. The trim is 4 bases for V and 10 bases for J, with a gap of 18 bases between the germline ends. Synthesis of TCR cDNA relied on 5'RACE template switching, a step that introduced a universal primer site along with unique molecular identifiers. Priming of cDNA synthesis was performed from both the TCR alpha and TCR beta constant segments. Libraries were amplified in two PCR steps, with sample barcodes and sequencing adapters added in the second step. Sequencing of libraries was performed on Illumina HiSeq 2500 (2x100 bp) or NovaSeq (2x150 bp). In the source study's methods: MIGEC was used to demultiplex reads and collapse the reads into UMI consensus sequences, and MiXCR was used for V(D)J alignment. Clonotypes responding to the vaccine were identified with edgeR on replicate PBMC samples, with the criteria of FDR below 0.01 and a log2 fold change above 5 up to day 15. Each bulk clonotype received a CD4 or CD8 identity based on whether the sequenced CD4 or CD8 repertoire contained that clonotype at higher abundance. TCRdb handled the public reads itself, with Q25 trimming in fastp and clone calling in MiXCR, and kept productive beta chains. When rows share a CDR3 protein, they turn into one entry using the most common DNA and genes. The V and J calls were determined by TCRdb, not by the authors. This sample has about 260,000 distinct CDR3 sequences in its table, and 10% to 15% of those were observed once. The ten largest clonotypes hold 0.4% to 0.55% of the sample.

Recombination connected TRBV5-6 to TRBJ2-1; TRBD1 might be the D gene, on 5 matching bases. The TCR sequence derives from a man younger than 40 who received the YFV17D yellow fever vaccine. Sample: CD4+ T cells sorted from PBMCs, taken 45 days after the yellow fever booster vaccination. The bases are TGTGCCAGCAGCCCGGCCGGCCTAGGGGTCGAGCAGTTCTTC. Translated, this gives CASSPAGLGVEQFF.